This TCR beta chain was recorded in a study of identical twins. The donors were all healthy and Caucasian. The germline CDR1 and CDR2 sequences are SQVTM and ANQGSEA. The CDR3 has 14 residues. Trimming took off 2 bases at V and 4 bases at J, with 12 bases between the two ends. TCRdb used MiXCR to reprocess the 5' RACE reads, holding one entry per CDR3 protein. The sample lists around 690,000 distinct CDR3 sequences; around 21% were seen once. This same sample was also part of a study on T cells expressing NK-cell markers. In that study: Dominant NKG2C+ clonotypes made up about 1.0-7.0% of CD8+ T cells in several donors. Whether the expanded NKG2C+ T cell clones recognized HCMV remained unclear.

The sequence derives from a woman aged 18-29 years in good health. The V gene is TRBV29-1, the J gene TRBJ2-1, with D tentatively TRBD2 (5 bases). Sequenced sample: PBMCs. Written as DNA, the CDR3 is TGCAGCGTTGAACTCTTGAGAGGGTACAATGAGCAGTTCTTC. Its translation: CSVELLRGYNEQFF.